The TCR beta chain described here comes from a study of OX40 agonist ivuxolimab in advanced cancers. There are 16 residues in the CDR3. The germline gives CDR1 SGHRS, CDR2 YFSETQ. V lost 4 bases to trimming and J lost 6 bases; unmatched junction nucleotides: 12. The protocol was immunoSEQ multiplex PCR, while the TCRdb copy is restricted to in-frame clones and leaves out a portion. The data hold 25,000 or so clones, with 60% to 85% observed a single time. This chain uses TRBV5-1 with TRBJ2-1, with 8 bases matching TRBD1. The receptor was isolated from an adult with an advanced solid tumor such as melanoma, head and neck, liver or kidney cancer. Here the sequenced sample was CD4+ or CD8+ T cells sorted from blood, taken in a trial of the OX40 agonist ivuxolimab. The CDR3: CASSPLTGGKGNEQFF. The CDR3, as DNA: TGCGCCAGCAGCCCCCTAACAGGGGGGAAAGGCAATGAGCAGTTCTTC.